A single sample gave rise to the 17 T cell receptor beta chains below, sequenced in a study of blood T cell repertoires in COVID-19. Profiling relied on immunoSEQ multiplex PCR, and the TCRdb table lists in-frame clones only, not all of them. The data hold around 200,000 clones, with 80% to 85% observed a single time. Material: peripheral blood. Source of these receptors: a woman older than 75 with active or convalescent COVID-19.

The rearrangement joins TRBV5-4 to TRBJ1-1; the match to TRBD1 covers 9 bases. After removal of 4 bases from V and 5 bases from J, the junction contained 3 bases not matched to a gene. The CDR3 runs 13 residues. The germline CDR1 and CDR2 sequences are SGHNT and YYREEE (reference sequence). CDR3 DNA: TGTGCCAGCAGCGCCGGGACAGGGACTGAAGCTTTCTTT. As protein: CASSAGTGTEAFF.

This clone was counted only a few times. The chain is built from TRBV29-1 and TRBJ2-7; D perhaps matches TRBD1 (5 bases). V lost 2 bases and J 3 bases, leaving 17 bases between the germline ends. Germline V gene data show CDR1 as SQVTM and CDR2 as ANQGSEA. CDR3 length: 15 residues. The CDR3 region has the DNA TGCAGCGTTGAATATCGCCAGGGTAAGGACTACGAGCAGTACTTC. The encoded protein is CSVEYRQGKDYEQYF.

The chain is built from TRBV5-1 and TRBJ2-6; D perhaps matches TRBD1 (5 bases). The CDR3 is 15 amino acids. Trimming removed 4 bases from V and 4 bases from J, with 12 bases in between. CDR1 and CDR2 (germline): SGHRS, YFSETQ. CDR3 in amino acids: CASSLTVGGANVLTF. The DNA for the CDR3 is TGCGCCAGCAGCCTGACAGTCGGCGGGGCCAACGTCCTGACTTTC.

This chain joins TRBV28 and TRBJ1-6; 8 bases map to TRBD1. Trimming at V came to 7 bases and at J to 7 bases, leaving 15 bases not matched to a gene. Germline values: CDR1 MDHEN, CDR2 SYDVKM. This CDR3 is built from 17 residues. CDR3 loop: CASTFPWGGTGNSPLHF. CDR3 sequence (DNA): TGTGCCAGCACTTTCCCTTGGGGCGGGACAGGAAATTCACCCCTCCACTTT. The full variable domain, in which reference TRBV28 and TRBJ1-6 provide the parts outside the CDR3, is DVKVTQSSRYLVKRTGEKVFLECVQDMDHENMFWYRQDPGLGLRLIYFSYDVKMKEKGDIPEGYSVSREKKERFSLILESASTNQTSMYLCASTFPWGGTGNSPLHFGNGTRLTVT.

This CDR3 is CATSRGGVNTEAFF. The DNA of the CDR3 is TGTGCCACCAGCAGAGGGGGGGTGAACACTGAAGCTTTCTTT. This sequence joins TRBV15 and TRBJ1-1; tentative D call: TRBD1 (5 bases). The CDR3 runs to 14 residues. The germline V gene encodes CDR1 LNHNV and CDR2 YYDKDF (reference sequence). V shed 1 base and J shed 0 bases, with 6 bases lying between them.

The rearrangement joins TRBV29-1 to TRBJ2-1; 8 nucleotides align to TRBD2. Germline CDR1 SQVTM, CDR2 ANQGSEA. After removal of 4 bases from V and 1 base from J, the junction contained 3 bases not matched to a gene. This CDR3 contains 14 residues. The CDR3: CSVGRGGSYNEQFF. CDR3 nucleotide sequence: TGCAGCGTTGGTCGGGGGGGGTCCTACAATGAGCAGTTCTTC.

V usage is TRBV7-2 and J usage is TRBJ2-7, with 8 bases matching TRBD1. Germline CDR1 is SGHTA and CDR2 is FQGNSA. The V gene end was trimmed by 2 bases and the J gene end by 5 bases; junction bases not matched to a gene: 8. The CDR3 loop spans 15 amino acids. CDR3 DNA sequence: TGTGCCAGCAGCTTAACTGGGACAGGACCCAACGAGCAGTACTTC. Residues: CASSLTGTGPNEQYF. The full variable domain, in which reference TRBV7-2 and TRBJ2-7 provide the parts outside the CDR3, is GAGVSQSPSNKVTEKGKDVELRCDPISGHTALYWYRQSLGQGLEFLIYFQGNSAPDKSGLPSDRFSAERTGGSVSTLTIQRTQQEDSAVYLCASSLTGTGPNEQYFGPGTRLTVT.

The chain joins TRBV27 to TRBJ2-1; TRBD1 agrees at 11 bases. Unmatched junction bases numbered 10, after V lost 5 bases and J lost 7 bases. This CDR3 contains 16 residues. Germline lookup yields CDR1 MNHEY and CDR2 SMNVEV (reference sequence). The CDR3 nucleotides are TGTGCCAGCAGTCGAGCTGCCGGGACAGGGGGGAATGAGCAGTTCTTC. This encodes CASSRAAGTGGNEQFF.

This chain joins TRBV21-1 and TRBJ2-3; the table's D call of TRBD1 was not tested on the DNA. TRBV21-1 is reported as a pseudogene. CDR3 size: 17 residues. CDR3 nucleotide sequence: TGTGCCAGCAGCACACAGACAGGGTGGAGGGGCGCAGATACGCAGTATTTT. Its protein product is CASSTQTGWRGADTQYF.

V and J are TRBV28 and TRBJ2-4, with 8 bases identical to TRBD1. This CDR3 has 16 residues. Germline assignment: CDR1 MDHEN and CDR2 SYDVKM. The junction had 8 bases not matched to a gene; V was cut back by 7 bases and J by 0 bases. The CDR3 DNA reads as TGTGCCAGCACCTCGGACAGGGCCGGAGCCAAAAACATTCAGTACTTC. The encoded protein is CASTSDRAGAKNIQYF. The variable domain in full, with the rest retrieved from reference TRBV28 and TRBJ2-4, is DVKVTQSSRYLVKRTGEKVFLECVQDMDHENMFWYRQDPGLGLRLIYFSYDVKMKEKGDIPEGYSVSREKKERFSLILESASTNQTSMYLCASTSDRAGAKNIQYFGAGTRLSVL.

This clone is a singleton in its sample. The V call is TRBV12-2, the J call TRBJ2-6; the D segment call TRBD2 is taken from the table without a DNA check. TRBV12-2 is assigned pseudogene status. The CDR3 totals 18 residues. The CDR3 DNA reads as TGTGCAAGTCGCTTAGTTAGGGTTCGGGGGGGCTATGCCAACGTCCTGACTTTC. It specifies CASRLVRVRGGYANVLTF.

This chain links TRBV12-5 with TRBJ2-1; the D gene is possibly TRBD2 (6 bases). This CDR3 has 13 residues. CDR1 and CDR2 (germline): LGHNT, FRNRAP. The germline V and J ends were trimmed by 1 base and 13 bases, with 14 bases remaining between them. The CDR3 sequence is CASGLGWGTHQFF. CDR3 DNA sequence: TGTGCTAGTGGTTTGGGTTGGGGGACTCATCAGTTCTTC.

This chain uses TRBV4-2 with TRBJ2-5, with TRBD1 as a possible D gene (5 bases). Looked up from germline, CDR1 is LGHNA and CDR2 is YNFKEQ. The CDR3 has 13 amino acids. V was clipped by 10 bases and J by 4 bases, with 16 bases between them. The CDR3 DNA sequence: TGTGCCACCTCACGGCAGGGCGGAGAGACCCAGTACTTC. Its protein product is CATSRQGGETQYF.

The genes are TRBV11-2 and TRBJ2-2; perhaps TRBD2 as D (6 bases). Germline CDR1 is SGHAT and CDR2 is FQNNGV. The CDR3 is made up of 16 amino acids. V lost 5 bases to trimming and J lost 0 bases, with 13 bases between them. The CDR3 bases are TGTGCCAGCAGCACACGACTAGTATCGAACACCGGGGAGCTGTTTTTT. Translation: CASSTRLVSNTGELFF.

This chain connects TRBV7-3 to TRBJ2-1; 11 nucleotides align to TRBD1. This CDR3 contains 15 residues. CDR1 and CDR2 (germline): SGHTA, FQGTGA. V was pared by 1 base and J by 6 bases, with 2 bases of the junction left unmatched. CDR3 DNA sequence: TGTGCCAGCAGCTTAAGGGGGACAGGGGGCAATGAGCAGTTCTTC. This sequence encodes CASSLRGTGGNEQFF.

The CDR3 bases are TGCGCCAGCAGACGAGGGACAGGGGAGATTGAAAAACTGTTTTTT. Its translation: CASRRGTGEIEKLFF. V usage is TRBV5-1 and J usage is TRBJ1-4, with 10 bases identical to TRBD1. V was clipped by 5 bases and J by 7 bases; unmatched bases: 8. This CDR3 has 15 amino acids. Germline CDR1 is SGHRS and CDR2 is YFSETQ.

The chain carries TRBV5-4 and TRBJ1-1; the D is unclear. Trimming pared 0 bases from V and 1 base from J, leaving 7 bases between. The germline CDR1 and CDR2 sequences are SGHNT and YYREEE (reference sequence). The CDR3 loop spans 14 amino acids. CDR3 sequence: CASSLVAENTEAFF. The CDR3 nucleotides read TGTGCCAGCAGCTTGGTCGCAGAGAACACTGAAGCTTTCTTT.